The 18 T cell receptor beta chains below all came from one sample that was sequenced in a study of spatial heterogeneity in lung cancer. General study findings and limits: One measure, the expanded intratumoral alpha and beta TCR count, tracked tumor mutation counts.

TCRdb re-called the 5' RACE reads with MiXCR, one entry per CDR3 protein. The sample carries about 10,000 distinct CDR3 sequences, over 10% recorded once. The time point was: sample taken at primary tumor resection. Antigen specificity for these receptors is unknown. Sequenced material: lung tumor tissue, taken at surgery. The receptors were gathered from a female donor with early-stage non-small cell lung cancer.

By proportion, this clonotype is medium-sized. The chain employs TRBV29-1 and TRBJ1-1, with TRBD1 identical over 7 bases. The CDR3 extends over 13 amino acids. The V and J ends lost 6 bases and 0 bases, in that order; junction bases with no gene match: 4. Germline V gene lookup returns CDR1 SQVTM and CDR2 ANQGSEA. CDR3 sequence reads: CSVGTALNTEAFF. The CDR3 nucleotides are TGCAGCGTCGGGACAGCCTTGAACACTGAAGCTTTCTTT.

This clonotype was recorded at least ten times. CDR3: CATEDRAYSNQPQHF. The CDR3 bases are TGTGCCACCGAAGACAGGGCCTATAGCAATCAGCCCCAGCATTTT. The chain carries TRBV28 and TRBJ1-5; 7 bases are a match to TRBD1. The ends lost 10 bases at V and 0 bases at J; junction bases unmatched: 9. The CDR3 covers 15 residues. Germline V gene data show CDR1 as MDHEN and CDR2 as SYDVKM. Together with reference TRBV28 and TRBJ1-5, the CDR3 gives the full variable domain: DVKVTQSSRYLVKRTGEKVFLECVQDMDHENMFWYRQDPGLGLRLIYFSYDVKMKEKGDIPEGYSVSREKKERFSLILESASTNQTSMYLCATEDRAYSNQPQHFGDGTRLSIL.

This clonotype occurred many times. V is TRBV12-3 or TRBV12-4 and J is TRBJ2-1, with TRBD2 matching over 7 bases. This CDR3 has 15 amino acids. Germline trimming cut 5 bases from V and 0 bases from J; bases unmatched to any gene: 4. CDR3 sequence reads: CASSLTGGSYNEQFF. The CDR3 DNA reads TGTGCCAGCAGTCTCACGGGAGGCTCCTACAATGAGCAGTTCTTC.

This clonotype was observed many times. The chain recombines TRBV7-8 with TRBJ2-2; D is unclear. The germline V gene has CDR1 SGHVS and CDR2 FQNEAQ. CDR3 length: 12 amino acids. Trimming left V 1 base short and J 6 bases short, with 3 bases between. This CDR3 reads CASSLGPGELFF. DNA of the CDR3: TGTGCCAGCAGCTTAGGTCCCGGGGAGCTGTTTTTT.

This clonotype qualifies as medium-sized. The chain joins TRBV7-2 to TRBJ2-7, with no clear D. Germline loops: CDR1 SGHTA, CDR2 FQGNSA. Trimming shortened V by 1 base and J by 2 bases, and 12 bases separated the two germline ends. CDR3 length: 15 amino acids. The CDR3, as DNA: TGTGCCAGCAGCTTAGTCCCAGGCGCAACCTACGAGCAGTACTTC. This translates into CASSLVPGATYEQYF.

This clonotype was counted many times. The CDR3 loop reads CSARDQGSGELFF. CDR3 bases: TGCAGTGCTAGGGACCAGGGGTCCGGGGAGCTGTTTTTT. This sequence joins TRBV20-1 and TRBJ2-2; D possibly corresponds to TRBD1 (6 bases). With 3 bases removed from V and 6 bases from J, the gap between germline ends came to 11 bases. From germline, CDR1 is DFQATT and CDR2 SNEGSKA (reference sequence). The CDR3 runs to 13 residues.

This clonotype is labeled medium-sized. The chain joins TRBV5-1 to TRBJ2-1; 9 bases agree with TRBD2. The V and J ends lost 3 bases and 0 bases, in that order; junction bases with no gene match: 7. Germline-derived CDR1 and CDR2 are SGHRS and YFSETQ. This CDR3 is 17 amino acids long. CDR3 amino acids: CASSSRASGNSYNEQFF. In DNA form, the CDR3 reads TGCGCCAGCAGCTCCCGGGCTAGCGGGAACTCCTACAATGAGCAGTTCTTC.

The rearrangement links TRBV18 to TRBJ2-1, with 7 bases identical to TRBD2. CDR3 length: 15 amino acids. V was clipped by 2 bases and J by 6 bases; unmatched bases: 7. In germline, CDR1 is KGHSH, CDR2 LQKENI. The CDR3 loop is CASSPRSGTGNEQFF. CDR3 bases: TGTGCCAGCTCACCAAGGAGCGGGACTGGCAATGAGCAGTTCTTC. The full variable domain, its missing parts supplied by reference TRBV18 and TRBJ2-1, is NAGVMQNPRHLVRRRGQEARLRCSPMKGHSHVYWYRQLPEEGLKFMVYLQKENIIDESGMPKERFSAEFPKEGPSILRIQQVVRGDSAAYFCASSPRSGTGNEQFFGPGTRLTVL.

This clonotype was observed at least ten times. CDR3 sequence (DNA): TGTGCCAGCAGCTTAGGCGGGGACACCGGGGAGCTGTTTTTT. Translation: CASSLGGDTGELFF. The gene calls are TRBV7-9 and TRBJ2-2; D might be TRBD2 (6 bases). Trimming took off 1 base at V and 3 bases at J, with 6 bases between the two ends. CDR1 SEHNR and CDR2 FQNEAQ come from the germline V gene (reference sequence). This CDR3 is built from 14 residues.

This clonotype is judged medium-sized. V usage is TRBV7-6 and J usage is TRBJ1-5; no definite D call. The CDR3 runs 14 residues. V was shortened by 5 bases and J by 5 bases, with 13 bases between the two germline ends. The germline CDR1 and CDR2 sequences are SGHVS and FNYEAQ. CDR3 DNA sequence: TGTGCCAGCAGCCTACTCCCGGACCATCAGCCCCAGCATTTT. Its translation: CASSLLPDHQPQHF. Drawing the rest from reference TRBV7-6 and TRBJ1-5, the complete variable domain is GAGVSQSPRYKVTKRGQDVALRCDPISGHVSLYWYRQALGQGPEFLTYFNYEAQQDKSGLPNDRFSAERPEGSISTLTIQRTEQRDSAMYRCASSLLPDHQPQHFGDGTRLSIL.

In its sample, this clonotype ranks as medium-sized. J is TRBJ1-1 and V is TRBV20-1, with a weak D call TRBD1 (5 bases). V lost 3 bases, J lost 1 base, and 9 bases lay in between. Germline CDR1 reads DFQATT; CDR2 reads SNEGSKA (reference sequence). CDR3 length: 13 amino acids. The CDR3 sequence: CSARGLKNTEAFF. The CDR3 DNA is TGCAGTGCTAGGGGACTTAAGAACACTGAAGCTTTCTTT.

Within the sample, this clonotype is medium-sized. The chain joins TRBV15 to TRBJ2-2; D is uncertain. Per the germline V gene, CDR1 is LNHNV and CDR2 is YYDKDF (reference sequence). CDR3 length: 14 amino acids. V was shortened by 6 bases and J by 0 bases, with 8 bases between the two germline ends. CDR3 residues: CATRRDSNTGELFF. In nucleotides, the CDR3 is TGTGCCACCAGACGAGACTCGAACACCGGGGAGCTGTTTTTT.

The rearrangement uses TRBV20-1 and TRBJ1-1; 8 bases align to TRBD1. The CDR3 is 14 residues long. Germline lookup yields CDR1 DFQATT and CDR2 SNEGSKA (reference sequence). J gave up 7 bases and V 6 bases, and 13 bases lay outside the gene matches. The CDR3 is CSARQGSFGSEAFF. CDR3 DNA sequence: TGCAGTGCAAGACAGGGGTCCTTTGGGAGTGAAGCTTTCTTT.

By sample fraction, this clonotype is medium-sized. The V gene is TRBV5-5, the J gene TRBJ1-1, with 7 positions matching TRBD1. After removal of 4 bases from V and 2 bases from J, the junction contained 11 bases not matched to a gene. Germline-derived CDR1 and CDR2 are SGHKS and YYEKEE (reference sequence). The CDR3 covers 16 residues. The CDR3 DNA follows: TGTGCCAGCAGCGCCGAACAGGGACAGACAAACACTGAAGCTTTCTTT. Its protein is CASSAEQGQTNTEAFF.

This clonotype was recorded many times. The chain uses TRBV10-2 and TRBJ2-4; 7 nucleotides line up with TRBD2. Germline V gene data show CDR1 as WSHSY and CDR2 as SAAADI. The length of the CDR3 is 18 residues. The V segment lost 6 bases and the J segment 0 bases; nucleotides outside the gene matches: 14. CDR3 sequence reads: CASSGTSVLREAKNIQYF. The CDR3 nucleotides read TGCGCCAGCAGCGGCACTAGCGTCCTGAGGGAAGCCAAAAACATTCAGTACTTC.

The sample holds many counts of this clonotype. The chain carries TRBV12-3 or TRBV12-4 and TRBJ1-1, with D perhaps matching TRBD1 (5 bases). There are 16 residues in the CDR3. V was clipped by 0 bases and J by 4 bases, with 15 bases between them. The CDR3 nucleotides are TGTGCCAGCAGTTTAGCGGGCCCGGGGCTGGGCACTGAAGCTTTCTTT. Its translation is CASSLAGPGLGTEAFF.

This clonotype appeared a few times. The chain carries TRBV11-3 and TRBJ2-7; 7 nucleotides align to TRBD2. The CDR3 loop spans 14 amino acids. Trimming at V came to 1 base and at J to 7 bases, leaving 7 bases not matched to a gene. Germline values: CDR1 SGHNT, CDR2 YENEEA. The CDR3 nucleotides are TGTGCCAGCAGCTTAGCGGGAGGTGCCCGGGAGCAGTACTTC. Encoded protein: CASSLAGGAREQYF.

The table lists this clonotype with many counts. The chain uses TRBV7-2 and TRBJ1-5; 9 bases are a match to TRBD1. J gave up 1 base and V 4 bases, and 2 bases lay outside the gene matches. The CDR3 is made up of 15 amino acids. Germline V gives CDR1 SGHTA, CDR2 FQGNSA. CDR3 region: CASSWDRASNQPQHF. As DNA, the CDR3 is TGTGCCAGCAGCTGGGACAGGGCGAGCAATCAGCCCCAGCATTTT.